These 24 T cell receptor beta chains were sequenced from one sample in a study of CD8 T cells in Susac syndrome. A quantity of about 0.5 to 1 ug RNA underwent reverse transcription using random hexamers. MiXCR, run by TCRdb on the immunoSEQ multiplex PCR reads, gives a single entry per CDR3 protein. The data show about 430,000 distinct CDR3 sequences, approximately 89% seen once. The source material was CD8+ T cells from PBMCs. All receptors derive from a human donor with multiple sclerosis.

V and J are TRBV4-1 and TRBJ2-7; 10 bases match TRBD1. The CDR3 covers 16 residues. V dropped 0 bases and J dropped 4; count of bases not matched to a gene: 6. Germline loops: CDR1 MGHRA, CDR2 YSYEKL. CDR3 residues: CASSQEATGGFYEQYF. In DNA form, the CDR3 reads TGCGCCAGCAGCCAAGAAGCGACAGGGGGCTTTTACGAGCAGTACTTC.

Comment on this clonotype: One end of the junction does not line up with germline, which may come from a read error. This chain links TRBV19 with TRBJ2-2; tentatively, D is TRBD2 (6 bases). Per germline, CDR1 LNHDA and CDR2 SQIVND (reference sequence). The CDR3 is 12 amino acids. The CDR3 loop reads CASSIGGGLPVF. In DNA form, the CDR3 reads TGTGCCAGTAGTATAGGGGGAGGACTCCCCGTTTTT.

The V and J genes are TRBV11-2 and TRBJ2-5, with D possibly matching TRBD2 (8 bases). The ends were cut back, 6 bases at V and 2 bases at J, with 31 bases in the middle. Germline assignment: CDR1 SGHAT and CDR2 FQNNGV. The CDR3 consists of 20 residues. The CDR3 is CASSPTIAPTGTSSQETQYF. The CDR3 region has the DNA TGTGCCAGCAGTCCAACGATAGCACCGACAGGGACTAGTTCTCAAGAGACCCAGTACTTC.

The chain carries TRBV20-1 and TRBJ2-2; no definite D call. The CDR3 is 13 residues long. Germline-derived CDR1 and CDR2 are DFQATT and SNEGSKA (reference sequence). Trimming pared 6 bases from V and 0 bases from J, leaving 8 bases between. CDR3 residues: CSAGVPNTGELFF. The CDR3 DNA sequence: TGCAGTGCCGGTGTCCCGAACACCGGGGAGCTGTTTTTT.

The chain is built from TRBV2 and TRBJ2-1; either TRBD1 or TRBD2 may supply D (5 bases each). The CDR3 has 13 amino acids. V lost 5 bases to trimming and J lost 6 bases, with 11 bases between them. Germline assignment: CDR1 SNHLY and CDR2 FYNNEI. CDR3 region: CASSRTGTNEQFF. The CDR3 DNA is TGTGCCAGCAGTAGGACCGGGACCAATGAGCAGTTCTTC. The full variable domain, rest sourced from reference TRBV2 and TRBJ2-1, is EPEVTQTPSHQVTQMGQEVILRCVPISNHLYFYWYRQILGQKVEFLVSFYNNEISEKSEIFDDQFSVERPDGSNFTLKIRSTKLEDSAMYFCASSRTGTNEQFFGPGTRLTVL.

V and J are TRBV9 and TRBJ1-2; maybe TRBD1 (6 bases). CDR1 is SGDLS, CDR2 YYNGEE, per germline. This CDR3 contains 14 residues. V lost 6 bases, J lost 4 bases, and 16 bases lay in between. In nucleotides, the CDR3 is TGTGCCAGCAACCCGACAGGAAATCTCTATGGCTACACCTTC. Translated, it gives CASNPTGNLYGYTF.

J is TRBJ2-5 and V is TRBV7-9; D is perhaps TRBD1 (5 bases). The CDR3 totals 13 residues. Germline CDR1 reads SEHNR; CDR2 reads FQNEAQ (reference sequence). V was shortened by 5 bases and J by 2 bases, with 9 bases between the two germline ends. The CDR3 bases are TGTGCCAGCAGCCCTCGACAGCAAGAGACCCAGTACTTC. This encodes CASSPRQQETQYF.

The chain is built from TRBV11-2 and TRBJ2-7; D remains unclear. V lost 1 base to trimming and J lost 3 bases, with 10 bases between them. The CDR3 sequence is 14 residues long. Germline V gives CDR1 SGHAT, CDR2 FQNNGV. This CDR3 is CASSLGPLYYEQYF. The DNA of the CDR3 is TGTGCCAGCAGCTTAGGGCCACTTTACTACGAGCAGTACTTC. The full variable domain, in which reference TRBV11-2 and TRBJ2-7 provide the parts outside the CDR3, is EAGVAQSPRYKIIEKRQSVAFWCNPISGHATLYWYQQILGQGPKLLIQFQNNGVVDDSQLPKDRFSAERLKGVDSTLKIQPAKLEDSAVYLCASSLGPLYYEQYFGPGTRLTVT.

V gene TRBV9 combines with J gene TRBJ2-2, with a tentative D call TRBD1 (6 bases). V lost 3 bases, J lost 1 base, and 16 bases lay in between. Per the germline V gene, CDR1 is SGDLS and CDR2 is YYNGEE. The CDR3 length is 17 residues. The CDR3 nucleotides are TGTGCCAGCAGCGACCAGATCCGACAGGTGAACACCGGGGAGCTGTTTTTT. Amino acids: CASSDQIRQVNTGELFF. The full variable domain, in which reference TRBV9 and TRBJ2-2 provide the parts outside the CDR3, is DSGVTQTPKHLITATGQRVTLRCSPRSGDLSVYWYQQSLDQGLQFLIQYYNGEERAKGNILERFSAQQFPDLHSELNLSSLELGDSALYFCASSDQIRQVNTGELFFGEGSRLTVL.

The chain joins TRBV27 to TRBJ1-2, with a tentative D call TRBD1 (5 bases). Germline loops: CDR1 MNHEY, CDR2 SMNVEV (reference sequence). The CDR3 spans 13 residues. The V and J ends lost 3 bases and 7 bases respectively, with 12 bases between them. The CDR3 nucleotides are TGTGCCAGCAGTTTTGAACGGGGGGGTGGCTACACCTTC. Translated: CASSFERGGGYTF.

The DNA of the CDR3 is TGTGCCAGCAGCCCCTTCGGCAGCGGTTCCTACAATGAGCAGTTCTTC. Its protein product is CASSPFGSGSYNEQFF. V and J are TRBV7-9 and TRBJ2-1; D might be TRBD2 (5 bases). The germline gives CDR1 SEHNR, CDR2 FQNEAQ (reference sequence). The CDR3 contains 16 residues. The ends were cut back, 5 bases at V and 1 base at J, with 15 bases in the middle.

This clonotype turned up a few times. DNA for the CDR3: TGTGCCTGGAGTGAAATAGGGCCGAACACTGAAGCTTTCTTT. This translates into CAWSEIGPNTEAFF. The gene calls are TRBV30 and TRBJ1-1; D not certain. The V gene's germline CDR1 is GTSNPN and CDR2 SVGIG (reference sequence). Trimming took off 1 base at V and 1 base at J, with 10 bases between the two ends. The CDR3 runs to 14 residues.

In this sample, this clonotype turned up a few times. The chain recombines TRBV6-1 with TRBJ1-1; TRBD1 agrees at 7 bases. This CDR3 is built from 14 residues. Trimming took 5 bases from V and 4 from J; bases not matched to a gene: 7. CDR1 is MNHNS, CDR2 SASEGT, per germline. CDR3 residues: CASSLNKGATEAFF. Here the CDR3 DNA reads TGTGCCAGCAGTCTAAATAAGGGGGCCACTGAAGCTTTCTTT.

This chain joins TRBV20-1 and TRBJ1-2; D is possibly TRBD1 (6 bases). This CDR3 region has 13 residues. Trimming removed 0 bases from V and 6 bases from J, with 11 bases in between. From germline, CDR1 is DFQATT and CDR2 SNEGSKA (reference sequence). The chain's CDR3 is CSARDLGTNGYTF. The CDR3 bases are TGCAGTGCTAGAGATTTGGGGACAAATGGCTACACCTTC.

The chain employs TRBV12-3 or TRBV12-4 and TRBJ2-7; 9 bases map to TRBD1. The CDR3 covers 17 residues. V was pared by 5 bases and J by 3 bases, with 14 bases of the junction left unmatched. CDR3 sequence reads: CASSRPGQGLFDYEQYF. CDR3 in DNA: TGTGCCAGCAGTCGCCCGGGACAGGGATTATTCGACTACGAGCAGTACTTC.

This clonotype showed up just a few times. The chain carries TRBV20-1 and TRBJ2-7; 9 nucleotides match TRBD2. This CDR3 comprises 13 residues. The V gene's germline CDR1 is DFQATT and CDR2 SNEGSKA (reference sequence). V lost 0 bases and J lost 4; bases outside the gene matches: 1. CDR3 bases: TGCAGTGCTAGAGATCTAGCGGGATACGAGCAGTACTTC. This gives the protein CSARDLAGYEQYF.

The chain combines TRBV27 with TRBJ1-5; D is unclear. The CDR3 sequence is 17 residues long. V lost 6 bases to trimming and J lost 3 bases, with 21 bases between them. Germline CDR1 and CDR2: MNHEY and SMNVEV (reference sequence). The CDR3 DNA reads as TGTGCCAGCAGCGTAGTAGGAGACGGCGACTTCAATCAGCCCCAGCATTTT. Translating it yields CASSVVGDGDFNQPQHF.

The V and J genes are TRBV15 and TRBJ1-1; D possibly corresponds to TRBD1 (5 bases). Trimming took off 8 bases at V and 7 bases at J, with 20 bases between the two ends. CDR1 and CDR2 (germline): LNHNV, YYDKDF (reference sequence). The CDR3 totals 14 residues. CDR3 sequence reads: CATQDKGSKDEAFF. The CDR3 DNA follows: TGTGCCACCCAGGATAAGGGGAGTAAAGATGAAGCTTTCTTT.

V usage is TRBV30 and J usage is TRBJ1-4, with 10 nucleotides matching TRBD1. The CDR3 length is 16 residues. The germline V gene has CDR1 GTSNPN and CDR2 SVGIG (reference sequence). For the CDR3, the DNA is TGTGCGTCGATGGGACAGGGGCTTACAACTAATGAAAAACTGTTTTTT. As protein: CASMGQGLTTNEKLFF.

CDR3 nucleotide sequence: TGTGCCATCAGCCTACTAGCGGGAGGGAATGAGCAGTTCTTC. It translates to CAISLLAGGNEQFF. V and J are TRBV10-3 and TRBJ2-1; the match to TRBD2 covers 13 bases. V dropped 6 bases and J dropped 7; count of bases not matched to a gene: 3. The germline V gene has CDR1 ENHRY and CDR2 SYGVKD. The CDR3 extends over 14 amino acids.

This clonotype has a single count. The gene calls are TRBV5-6 and TRBJ1-5; 12 bases align to TRBD1. The ends lost 4 bases at V and 7 bases at J; junction bases unmatched: 9. CDR3 length equals 16 residues. Germline CDR1 reads SGHDT; CDR2 reads YYEEEE. The CDR3 DNA reads as TGTGCCAGCAGCACAGCGGGACAGGGGGCCGGGCAGCCCCAGCATTTT. The encoded protein is CASSTAGQGAGQPQHF.

In its sample, this clonotype was seen a few times. V is TRBV4-1 and J is TRBJ2-7; D is unclear. CDR3 size: 14 residues. V lost 1 base, J lost 2 bases, and 9 bases lay in between. The V gene's germline CDR1 is MGHRA and CDR2 YSYEKL. The CDR3 here is CASSQGTAAYEQYF. CDR3 coding DNA: TGCGCCAGCAGCCAAGGGACGGCCGCCTACGAGCAGTACTTC.

This clonotype was recorded once. This chain's CDR3 is CASSSRGEINEQFF. The CDR3 region has the DNA TGTGCCAGCAGCTCCCGGGGGGAGATAAATGAGCAGTTCTTC. The chain recombines TRBV5-4 with TRBJ2-1; TRBD2 aligns across 7 bases. The CDR3 runs 14 residues. Looked up from germline, CDR1 is SGHNT and CDR2 is YYREEE (reference sequence). The trim removed 3 bases at V and 7 bases at J, leaving 7 bases unmatched.

CDR3 bases: TGTGCCAGCACCCCCCCGGCTAATAGGGGGGATGAGCAGTTCTTC. Translation gives CASTPPANRGDEQFF. This chain connects TRBV12-3 or TRBV12-4 to TRBJ2-1, with D perhaps being TRBD1 or TRBD2 (6 bases each). V lost 7 bases to trimming and J lost 8 bases, with 21 bases between them. The CDR3 sequence is 15 residues long.